These 10 T cell receptor beta chains were all obtained from the same sample, sequenced in a study of T cell changes during pregnancy in multiple sclerosis. Only in-frame clones appear in the TCRdb table, and some are missing; sequencing was by immunoSEQ multiplex PCR. Of roughly 45,000 clones listed, 85% to 90% are singletons. Sequencing was performed on peripheral blood, taken in the second trimester of pregnancy. These receptors were collected from a female donor in good health, enrolled as a control in a pregnancy study.

The rearrangement links TRBV30 to TRBJ1-2; a weak D match, TRBD1 (6 bases). The CDR3 length is 13 residues. Trimming cost V 0 bases and J 3 bases, with 8 bases left between them. Germline V gene sequence: CDR1 GTSNPN, CDR2 SVGIG (reference sequence). The CDR3 coding sequence is TGTGCCTGGAGTGTATCAGGGGACTATGGCTACACCTTC. It encodes CAWSVSGDYGYTF.

The chain joins TRBV7-2 to TRBJ1-3; D is uncertain. Trimming stripped 5 bases from V and 2 bases from J, with 13 bases between. The CDR3 is 15 residues long. CDR1 is SGHTA and CDR2 is FQGNSA in the germline V gene. The CDR3 spells CASSRPVRPGNTIYF. CDR3 nucleotides: TGTGCCAGCAGCCGCCCCGTCAGGCCTGGAAACACCATATATTTT.

About this clone itself: The junction shows a germline mismatch at one end, possibly a read error. The rearrangement uses TRBV4-1 and TRBJ1-1; tentatively, D is TRBD1 (6 bases). The CDR3 is 16 residues long. Germline V gene data show CDR1 as MGHRA and CDR2 as YSYEKL. The DNA of the CDR3 is TGCGCCAGCAGCCGTAATCCAGGGGCAGGGAACCCTGAAGCTTTCTTT. Protein: CASSRNPGAGNPEAFF.

This rearrangement joins TRBV5-8 to TRBJ1-3; D is possibly TRBD1 (5 bases). The CDR3 runs 12 residues. Looked up from germline, CDR1 is SGHTS and CDR2 is YDEGEE. Trimming removed 2 bases at V and 7 bases at J, with 7 bases between. This CDR3 is CASSFGHNTIYF. DNA of the CDR3: TGTGCCAGCAGCTTTGGACACAACACCATATATTTT.

The V gene is TRBV7-9, the J gene TRBJ1-2; D gene uncertain. The V gene lost 8 bases and the J gene lost 0 bases, with 10 bases spanning the gap. The CDR3 loop spans 13 amino acids. Germline-derived CDR1 and CDR2 are SEHNR and FQNEAQ (reference sequence). CDR3 amino acids: CASSESSNYGYTF. In nucleotides, the CDR3 is TGTGCCAGCTCAGAATCGTCTAACTATGGCTACACCTTC.

The chain joins TRBV6-5 to TRBJ1-1; maybe TRBD1 (5 bases). Germline V CDR1 and CDR2: MNHEY, SVGAGI. The germline V and J ends were trimmed by 8 bases and 5 bases, with 9 bases remaining between them. The CDR3 spans 11 residues. The CDR3 sequence is CASVRGTEAFF. CDR3 DNA: TGTGCCAGCGTACGGGGGACTGAAGCTTTCTTT.

The V gene is TRBV9, the J gene TRBJ1-1; D may be TRBD1 (5 bases). There are 15 residues in the CDR3. CDR1 is SGDLS and CDR2 is YYNGEE in the germline V gene. Trimming took off 0 bases at V and 4 bases at J, with 13 bases between the two ends. The CDR3 bases are TGTGCCAGCAGCGTAGGGGGGGAGTTGAGCACTGAAGCTTTCTTT. Translated, it gives CASSVGGELSTEAFF.

V and J are TRBV5-6 and TRBJ1-1, with D perhaps TRBD1 (5 bases). Trimming removed 0 bases from V and 4 bases from J, with 13 bases in between. The CDR3 runs to 15 residues. The germline CDR1 and CDR2 sequences are SGHDT and YYEEEE. The CDR3 sequence is CASSLVARVSTEAFF. CDR3 sequence (DNA): TGTGCCAGCAGCTTGGTGGCCAGGGTGTCCACTGAAGCTTTCTTT.

The chain is built from TRBV19 and TRBJ2-1; TRBD1 aligns across 10 bases. Germline assignment: CDR1 LNHDA and CDR2 SQIVND (reference sequence). The CDR3 sequence is 15 residues long. Losses at the gene ends were 5 bases for V and 6 bases for J; bases not matched to a gene: 7. For the CDR3, the DNA is TGTGCCAGTAGTGCGGACAGGGGGACCTCCAATGAGCAGTTCTTC. It yields the protein CASSADRGTSNEQFF.

This clone was counted a single time. The chain recombines TRBV19 with TRBJ2-1; maybe TRBD2 (7 bases). The germline V and J ends were trimmed by 6 bases and 10 bases, with 19 bases remaining between them. This CDR3 has 14 amino acids. Germline V gene sequence: CDR1 LNHDA, CDR2 SQIVND (reference sequence). The CDR3 sequence: CASRLGGGRSEQFF. The CDR3 DNA reads TGTGCCAGTAGATTAGGGGGGGGGAGGTCCGAGCAGTTCTTC.